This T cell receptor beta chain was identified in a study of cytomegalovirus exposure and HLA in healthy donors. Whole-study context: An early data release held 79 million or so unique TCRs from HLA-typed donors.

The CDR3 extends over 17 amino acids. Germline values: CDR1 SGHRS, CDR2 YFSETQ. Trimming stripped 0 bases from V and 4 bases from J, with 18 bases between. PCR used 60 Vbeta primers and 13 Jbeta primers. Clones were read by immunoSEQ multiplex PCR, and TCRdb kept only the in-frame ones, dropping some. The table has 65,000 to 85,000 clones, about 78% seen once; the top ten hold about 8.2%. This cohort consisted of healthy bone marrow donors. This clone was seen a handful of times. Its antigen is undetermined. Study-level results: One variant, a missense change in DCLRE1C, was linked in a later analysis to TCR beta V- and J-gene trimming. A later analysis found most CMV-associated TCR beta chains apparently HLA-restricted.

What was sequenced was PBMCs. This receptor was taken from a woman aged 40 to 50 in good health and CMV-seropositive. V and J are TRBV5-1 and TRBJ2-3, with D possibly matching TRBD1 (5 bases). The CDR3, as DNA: TGCGCCAGCAGCTTGGCCCTCAGGCAGGGCCTCGCAGATACGCAGTATTTT. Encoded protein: CASSLALRQGLADTQYF.